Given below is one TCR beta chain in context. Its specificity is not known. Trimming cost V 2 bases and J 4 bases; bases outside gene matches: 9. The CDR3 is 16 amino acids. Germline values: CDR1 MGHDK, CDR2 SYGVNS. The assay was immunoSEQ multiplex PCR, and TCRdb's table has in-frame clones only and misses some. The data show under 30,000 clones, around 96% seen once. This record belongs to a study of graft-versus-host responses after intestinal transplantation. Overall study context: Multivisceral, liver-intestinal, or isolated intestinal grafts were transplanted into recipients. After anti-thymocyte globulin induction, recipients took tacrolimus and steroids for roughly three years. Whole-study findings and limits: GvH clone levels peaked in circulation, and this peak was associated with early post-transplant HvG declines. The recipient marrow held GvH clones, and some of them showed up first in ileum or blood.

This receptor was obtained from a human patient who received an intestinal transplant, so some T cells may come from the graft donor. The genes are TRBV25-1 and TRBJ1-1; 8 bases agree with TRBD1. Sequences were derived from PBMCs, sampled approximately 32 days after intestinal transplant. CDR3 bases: TGTGCCAGCAGTGAACCTCAGGGGGCGGGGAGCACTGAAGCTTTCTTT. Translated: CASSEPQGAGSTEAFF.